Below, 25 T cell receptor beta chains from the same sample are listed, as sequenced in a study of monozygotic twins with inflammatory bowel disease. Reanalyzing the 5' RACE reads, TCRdb keeps one entry per CDR3 protein, without DNA. This table holds roughly 330,000 distinct CDR3 sequences. The sequenced sample consisted of blood. These TCRs come from a human donor with ulcerative colitis or Crohn's disease, or a healthy co-twin of an affected twin (not recorded which).

The chain has TRBV7-9 and TRBJ2-5. The length of the CDR3 is 14 residues. Germline lookup yields CDR1 SEHNR and CDR2 FQNEAQ (reference sequence). CDR3: CASSLGFGKSAQYF.

V gene TRBV7-9 combines with J gene TRBJ2-6; as DNA is missing, the TRBD2 call by TCRdb cannot be tested. The length of the CDR3 is 17 residues. From germline, CDR1 is SEHNR and CDR2 FQNEAQ (reference sequence). This CDR3 reads CASSLPGPSIGANVLTF.

The chain links TRBV6-2 or TRBV6-3 to TRBJ2-1. The CDR3 length is 15 residues. Germline CDR1 reads MNHEY; CDR2 reads SVGEGT. The CDR3 sequence: CASSYPGRQNNEQFF.

The V call is TRBV6-1, the J call TRBJ1-4; TCRdb selects TRBD1, and the lack of DNA leaves this call unchecked. CDR3 size: 15 residues. From germline, CDR1 is MNHNS and CDR2 SASEGT. Here the CDR3 reads CASRGEDRGVEKLFF.

This rearrangement joins TRBV2 to TRBJ2-5; the TCRdb D gene call, TRBD1, has no DNA to confirm it. Germline lookup yields CDR1 SNHLY and CDR2 FYNNEI. The CDR3 consists of 14 residues. The CDR3 sequence: CASSDRDRQETQYF.

The rearrangement joins TRBV7-3 to TRBJ2-3. The length of the CDR3 is 13 residues. Germline lookup yields CDR1 SGHTA and CDR2 FQGTGA. CDR3 sequence: CASSLYGTDTQYF.

The V and J genes are TRBV25-1 and TRBJ1-4. This CDR3 is 16 amino acids long. CDR1 and CDR2 from the germline V gene are MGHDK and SYGVNS. The CDR3 loop reads CASSEFQAGSNEKLFF.

This chain connects TRBV7-2 to TRBJ2-6; TCRdb names TRBD1, which stays unverified in the absence of DNA. Germline-derived CDR1 and CDR2 are SGHTA and FQGNSA. This CDR3 has 17 residues. CDR3 region: CASSLMWGQTGANVLTF.

The gene calls are TRBV6-4 and TRBJ2-3; absent DNA, TCRdb's TRBD2 call cannot be checked. The V gene's germline CDR1 is MRHNA and CDR2 SNTAGT. This CDR3 is built from 19 residues. CDR3: CASSTNPRGERGPRDTQYF.

V gene TRBV12-3 or TRBV12-4 combines with J gene TRBJ2-1. CDR3 size: 14 residues. The CDR3 spells CASTAGVPYNEQFF.

The V gene is TRBV5-1, the J gene TRBJ2-2; TCRdb's assignment of TRBD2 cannot be checked, as there is no DNA. This CDR3 region has 19 residues. Germline V gene data show CDR1 as SGHRS and CDR2 as YFSETQ. The CDR3: CASSLLPGLAGNNTGELFF.

The chain carries TRBV6-1 and TRBJ2-7; TCRdb returns TRBD1, unconfirmable since there is no DNA. The CDR3 totals 14 residues. The germline gives CDR1 MNHNS, CDR2 SASEGT. The CDR3 sequence: CASGRTGLTYEQYF.

This rearrangement joins TRBV12-3 or TRBV12-4 to TRBJ1-2. The CDR3 length is 14 residues. The CDR3 protein is CASSRGGPLRGYTF.

The V gene is TRBV29-1, the J gene TRBJ2-5. CDR1 and CDR2 (germline): SQVTM, ANQGSEA. The CDR3 length is 15 residues. The CDR3 protein is CSVELSNRNQETQYF.

The gene calls are TRBV27 and TRBJ2-7; TCRdb calls TRBD2, which cannot be checked without DNA. The CDR3 extends over 16 amino acids. Per the germline V gene, CDR1 is MNHEY and CDR2 is SMNVEV (reference sequence). The CDR3 protein is CASSLSLASGYYEQYF.

The J gene is TRBJ2-7, the V gene TRBV3-1; with no DNA, the TCRdb D assignment of TRBD2 cannot be verified. This CDR3 spans 15 amino acids. Germline CDR1 LGHDT, CDR2 YNNKEL (reference sequence). The CDR3 loop is CASSQFGLGEYEQYF.

This sequence joins TRBV4-3 and TRBJ1-4. The CDR3 totals 15 residues. Germline loops: CDR1 LGHNA, CDR2 YSLEER. CDR3 sequence reads: CASSQDLYQNEKLCF.

The V gene is TRBV14, the J gene TRBJ2-1; TCRdb's D call of TRBD1 is untestable without DNA. The V gene's germline CDR1 is SGHDN and CDR2 FVKESK. This CDR3 is 12 amino acids long. The CDR3: CASRRDYNEQFF.

V and J are TRBV20-1 and TRBJ2-2. CDR3 size: 14 residues. CDR1 is DFQATT and CDR2 is SNEGSKA in the germline V gene (reference sequence). This chain's CDR3 is CSARAYANTGELFF.

The chain recombines TRBV20-1 with TRBJ1-2. This CDR3 has 14 residues. CDR1 is DFQATT, CDR2 SNEGSKA, per germline (reference sequence). CDR3 loop: CSARDERLSYGYTF.

The V and J genes are TRBV6-1 and TRBJ2-3; checking the TCRdb D call of TRBD1 is not possible without DNA. CDR1 is MNHNS, CDR2 SASEGT, per germline. CDR3 length equals 15 residues. This CDR3 is CASSGPGVEPDTQYF.

This chain connects TRBV20-1 to TRBJ2-7; without DNA, the TCRdb call of TRBD2 cannot be checked. The CDR3 contains 15 residues. Germline lookup yields CDR1 DFQATT and CDR2 SNEGSKA (reference sequence). The CDR3 loop reads CSARATSGSLEEQYF.

This chain connects TRBV12-3 or TRBV12-4 to TRBJ1-5; the D gene TCRdb calls, TRBD1, cannot be checked with no DNA. The CDR3 runs 16 residues. The CDR3 reads CASSYTDRVYNQPQHF.

The chain's CDR3 is CASSPRRDVLYEQYF. The rearrangement uses TRBV27 and TRBJ2-7; TCRdb picks TRBD1, but there is no DNA to check that call. CDR3 length: 15 amino acids. Germline V gene lookup returns CDR1 MNHEY and CDR2 SMNVEV (reference sequence).

The V call is TRBV10-3, the J call TRBJ1-6; TCRdb's assignment of TRBD1 cannot be checked, as there is no DNA. This CDR3 is built from 13 residues. Germline V gene data show CDR1 as ENHRY and CDR2 as SYGVKD. The CDR3 region is CAITGTYNSPLHF.